This TCR beta chain came from a study of T-cell memory formation after mild COVID-19. Germline V CDR1 and CDR2: LGHNA, YNFKEQ. The CDR3 is 16 residues long. Trimming removed 0 bases from V and 2 bases from J, with 12 bases in between. Study results and limitations: Contracting CD8+ clones were enriched in EMRA, CD4+ mainly in CM and EM. Clones contracting day 15 to 85 were balanced CD4/CD8; later expanders leaned CD4+. Memory from before infection featured some responding clones, which suggests cross-reactive memory joined.

TCRdb reprocessed the 5' RACE reads with MiXCR, giving one entry per CDR3 protein. There are about 400,000 distinct CDR3 sequences in the sample; about 25% occur only once, and around 13% lies in the top ten. Worth noting for this clonotype: Antigen specificity is unknown.

This clonotype was obtained from an adult woman who had mild COVID-19 (a few samples of this study predate the infection). Cell type and time point are not known. This rearrangement joins TRBV4-2 to TRBJ2-3; D is undetermined. Sequenced sample: PBMCs or a T cell subset sorted from them (not recorded which). CDR3 sequence (DNA): TGTGCCAGCAGCCAAGATCTCGAGTTTACCACAGATACGCAGTATTTT. Amino acids: CASSQDLEFTTDTQYF.